The clone carrying this T cell receptor beta chain has just a few counts. What it binds is not known. The source of the sample is a study of cytomegalovirus exposure and HLA in healthy donors. From germline, CDR1 is SGHVS and CDR2 FQNEAQ. The CDR3 totals 14 residues. With V trimmed by 10 bases and J by 14 bases, 12 bases remained unmatched. The method was immunoSEQ multiplex PCR; TCRdb's version includes in-frame clones alone and lacks a portion of them. Of tens of thousands of clones listed, approximately 91% are singletons. Study-wide findings and caveats: Cytomegalovirus status was reportedly diagnosed by the classifier with high specificity and sensitivity. It was found in a later analysis that first-cohort TCR clusters tended to co-occur in the 90 to 150 validation repertoires. Three of the chains that were CMV-associated were confirmed in vitro to be specific for CMV antigens.

V and J are TRBV7-8 and TRBJ1-6, with 12 bases that match TRBD1. Sequenced material: PBMCs. The sequence was collected from a man between 25 and 39 years old in good health and CMV-seronegative. This chain's CDR3 is CATEPGTGGRALHF. In nucleotides, the CDR3 is TGTGCCACCGAGCCCGGGACAGGGGGCAGGGCCCTCCACTTT.